The 7 T cell receptor beta chains listed next were all sequenced from one sample in a study of identical twins. TCRdb re-derived calls from the 5' RACE reads in MiXCR, one entry per CDR3 protein. The sample lists more than 600,000 distinct CDR3 sequences, 15% to 20% occurring once. The same data also went into a second study, on T cells expressing NK-cell markers.

The sample taken for sequencing was PBMCs. Receptors were obtained from a woman aged 18-35 years in good health.

This clonotype showed up just a few times. V usage is TRBV6-1 and J usage is TRBJ2-1; 9 nucleotides line up with TRBD2. The trim removed 8 bases at V and 10 bases at J, leaving 18 bases unmatched. Germline CDR1 reads MNHNS; CDR2 reads SASEGT. The CDR3 length is 16 residues. CDR3 DNA: TGTGCCAGCTTTTCTAGGCGGGGGGGGGCCATAGCGGAGCAGTTCTTC. This translates into CASFSRRGGAIAEQFF.

Written as DNA, the CDR3 is TGTGCCAGCAGCTTCCTTCGTGGCTATGGCTACACCTTC. It encodes CASSFLRGYGYTF. The chain is built from TRBV12-3 or TRBV12-4 and TRBJ1-2; D unresolved. V lost 6 bases and J lost 4, with 12 bases in between. This CDR3 spans 13 amino acids.

This sequence joins TRBV25-1 and TRBJ2-5; D is perhaps TRBD2 (6 bases). The CDR3 extends over 11 amino acids. V lost 6 bases to trimming and J lost 7 bases, with 9 bases between them. Germline lookup yields CDR1 MGHDK and CDR2 SYGVNS. CDR3: CASRDYRTQYF. CDR3 in DNA: TGTGCCAGCAGGGACTACAGGACCCAGTACTTC.

The chain's CDR3 is CATSRGPGVHETQYF. DNA of the CDR3: TGTGCCACCAGCAGAGGCCCAGGGGTTCACGAGACCCAGTACTTC. This sequence joins TRBV15 and TRBJ2-5; D may be TRBD1 (6 bases). The CDR3 loop spans 15 amino acids. CDR1 LNHNV and CDR2 YYDKDF come from the germline V gene (reference sequence). The V end was cut by 1 base, the J end by 5 bases, with 14 bases between.

This clonotype showed up just a few times. The chain recombines TRBV7-2 with TRBJ2-3; D perhaps matches TRBD1 (7 bases). The germline gives CDR1 SGHTA, CDR2 FQGNSA. CDR3 length equals 16 residues. Trimming pared 5 bases from V and 4 bases from J, leaving 19 bases between. In DNA form, the CDR3 reads TGTGCCAGCAGCCCATTCATAGGAGGGGGCCCAGATACGCAGTATTTT. Translated: CASSPFIGGGPDTQYF. Full variable domain (outside the CDR3, taken from reference TRBV7-2 and TRBJ2-3): GAGVSQSPSNKVTEKGKDVELRCDPISGHTALYWYRQSLGQGLEFLIYFQGNSAPDKSGLPSDRFSAERTGGSVSTLTIQRTQQEDSAVYLCASSPFIGGGPDTQYFGPGTRLTVL.

V gene TRBV12-3 or TRBV12-4 combines with J gene TRBJ2-1; TRBD2 aligns across 9 bases. CDR3 length: 16 residues. The V segment lost 5 bases and the J segment 5 bases; nucleotides outside the gene matches: 10. For the CDR3, the DNA is TGTGCCAGCAGTCTACTTAGCGGGGGCCCTAACAATGAGCAGTTCTTC. The encoded protein is CASSLLSGGPNNEQFF.

The chain carries TRBV20-1 and TRBJ2-3, with TRBD2 identical over 9 bases. Germline V gene lookup returns CDR1 DFQATT and CDR2 SNEGSKA (reference sequence). With V trimmed by 4 bases and J by 6 bases, 2 bases remained unmatched. The length of the CDR3 is 12 residues. The CDR3 DNA sequence: TGCAGTGCTATTAGCGGGAGCGATACGCAGTATTTT. This gives the protein CSAISGSDTQYF.